These 8 T cell receptor beta chains came from one sample sequenced in a study of T-cell reconstitution after alpha-beta-depleted transplantation in children. Preparation of the TCRbeta library involved a method that used unique molecular identifiers. Each CDR3 protein is one row after TCRdb ran MiXCR on the PCR reads. The sample lists about 640,000 distinct CDR3 sequences, 16% occurring once. Sequenced material: PBMCs from the stem cell graft donor, taken from the stem cell graft. The receptor set was obtained from a human donor who donated a stem cell graft to a child with acute myeloid leukemia.

J is TRBJ2-7 and V is TRBV30, with 7 bases that match TRBD2. Germline CDR1 is GTSNPN and CDR2 is SVGIG (reference sequence). V lost 7 bases and J lost 5; bases outside the gene matches: 11. The CDR3 sequence is 13 residues long. For the CDR3, the DNA is TGTGCCTCGATGCGGACTAGTAAGAACGAGCAGTACTTC. Translated, it gives CASMRTSKNEQYF.

This clonotype was counted at least ten times. V is TRBV7-2 and J is TRBJ2-1; D is ambiguous. Germline V gives CDR1 SGHTA, CDR2 FQGNSA. The CDR3 is 14 residues long. Trimming stripped 3 bases from V and 7 bases from J, with 13 bases between. The CDR3 loop reads CASSLPGALNEQFF. DNA of the CDR3: TGTGCCAGCAGCTTGCCCGGAGCCTTAAATGAGCAGTTCTTC. The full variable domain, with the rest looked up from reference TRBV7-2 and TRBJ2-1, is GAGVSQSPSNKVTEKGKDVELRCDPISGHTALYWYRQSLGQGLEFLIYFQGNSAPDKSGLPSDRFSAERTGGSVSTLTIQRTQQEDSAVYLCASSLPGALNEQFFGPGTRLTVL.

This chain connects TRBV11-2 to TRBJ2-5; 7 bases match TRBD1. This CDR3 has 15 amino acids. Per the germline V gene, CDR1 is SGHAT and CDR2 is FQNNGV. V dropped 1 base and J dropped 2; count of bases not matched to a gene: 4. The CDR3 nucleotides read TGTGCCAGCAGCTTAGGGGGGACAGCTCAAGAGACCCAGTACTTC. It is translated as CASSLGGTAQETQYF. Full variable domain (outside the CDR3, taken from reference TRBV11-2 and TRBJ2-5): EAGVAQSPRYKIIEKRQSVAFWCNPISGHATLYWYQQILGQGPKLLIQFQNNGVVDDSQLPKDRFSAERLKGVDSTLKIQPAKLEDSAVYLCASSLGGTAQETQYFGPGTRLLVL.

The rearrangement links TRBV7-2 to TRBJ2-2; D may be TRBD2 (6 bases). Per germline, CDR1 SGHTA and CDR2 FQGNSA. The CDR3 sequence is 17 residues long. Trimming took 5 bases from V and 0 from J, leaving 16 bases between them. CDR3 DNA sequence: TGTGCCAGCAGCGTCCTTGGAGGGGCCACGAACACCGGGGAGCTGTTTTTT. As protein: CASSVLGGATNTGELFF.

Many counts were recorded for this clonotype. The chain is built from TRBV29-1 and TRBJ2-7; D could derive from TRBD1 or TRBD2 (7 bases each). V was pared by 7 bases and J by 4 bases, with 17 bases between. Germline V gives CDR1 SQVTM, CDR2 ANQGSEA. The CDR3 is 13 amino acids. This chain's CDR3 is CSGRGDRDYEQYV. The CDR3 DNA reads TGCAGCGGCCGGGGGGACAGAGATTACGAGCAGTACGTC.

A few counts support this clonotype. The J gene is TRBJ1-1, the V gene TRBV5-1; D gene ambiguous. The CDR3 is 13 amino acids. The ends were cut back, 6 bases at V and 4 bases at J, with 13 bases in the middle. The germline CDR1 and CDR2 sequences are SGHRS and YFSETQ. The CDR3 bases are TGCGCCAGCACGAGAAGGGAAGGCACTGAAGCTTTCTTT. It encodes CASTRREGTEAFF.

V is TRBV7-4 and J is TRBJ2-1; D might be TRBD2 (5 bases). Germline V gene sequence: CDR1 SGHVT, CDR2 SQSDAQ. Trimming left V 5 bases short and J 6 bases short, with 20 bases between. The CDR3 spans 16 residues. The CDR3 DNA reads as TGTGCCAGCAGCCCAACGCGGACGGCAGGAGGCAATGAGCAGTTCTTC. Protein sequence: CASSPTRTAGGNEQFF.

The V gene is TRBV5-1, the J gene TRBJ2-3; D not resolved. This CDR3 has 15 residues. V lost 1 base and J 4 bases, leaving 13 bases between the germline ends. CDR1 SGHRS and CDR2 YFSETQ come from the germline V gene. The CDR3 region has the DNA TGCGCCAGCAGCTTGAGCAAGATGGGTGCAGATACGCAGTATTTT. This sequence encodes CASSLSKMGADTQYF.